The source of this TCR beta chain is a study of neoadjuvant nivolumab and ipilimumab in lung cancer. A note on this clone: Its specificity is unknown.

The study, taken as a whole, reports: Higher pretherapy blood TCR richness went with higher resected-tumor richness. Only two of four nivolumab-treated tumors gained richness and clonality by surgery. Pathologic regression was not significantly tied to TCR clonality.

This table comes from immunoSEQ multiplex PCR, and its TCRdb copy is limited to in-frame clones, with some not included. The table records 25,000 to 35,000 clones, more than 85% of them present only once. The ends were cut back, 1 base at V and 1 base at J, with 12 bases in the middle. Germline lookup yields CDR1 SEHNR and CDR2 FQNEAQ (reference sequence). There are 16 residues in the CDR3. The sequencing used peripheral blood, collected after neoadjuvant nivolumab, alone or with ipilimumab, at or shortly before surgery. The chain is built from TRBV7-9 and TRBJ2-3; possibly TRBD1 for D (5 bases). This receptor was obtained from an adult with non-small cell lung cancer. CDR3 residues: CASSLVAREGTDTQYF. The CDR3 coding sequence is TGTGCCAGCAGCTTAGTGGCCAGGGAAGGCACAGATACGCAGTATTTT.